The TCR beta chain described here comes from a study of blood T cell repertoires in COVID-19. Whole-study context: Specimens from acute and convalescent COVID-19 originated in the United States, Italy and Spain. PBMCs, B-cell-depleted T cells, or T cells provided the cDNA or gDNA that made up the material.

Germline V gene lookup returns CDR1 MNHEY and CDR2 SMNVEV (reference sequence). This CDR3 is 16 amino acids long. V dropped 3 bases and J dropped 0 bases, with 14 bases sitting between them. Source study methods: By means of reference gene primer amplification, nucleated cell counts were estimated. This table comes from immunoSEQ multiplex PCR, and its TCRdb copy is limited to in-frame clones, with some not included. V and J calls and clone size come straight from that table; D and trimming were deduced from the DNA. The data contain about half a million clones, roughly 85% of them singletons. This clone was found once.

This clonotype was obtained from a human donor in a cohort sampled during active COVID-19. V is TRBV27 and J is TRBJ1-2; a possible D gene is TRBD1 (5 bases). Material: peripheral blood. The DNA of the CDR3 is TGTGCCAGCAGTTTCGGGGAGGGACGCTCTAACTATGGCTACACCTTC. It translates to CASSFGEGRSNYGYTF.